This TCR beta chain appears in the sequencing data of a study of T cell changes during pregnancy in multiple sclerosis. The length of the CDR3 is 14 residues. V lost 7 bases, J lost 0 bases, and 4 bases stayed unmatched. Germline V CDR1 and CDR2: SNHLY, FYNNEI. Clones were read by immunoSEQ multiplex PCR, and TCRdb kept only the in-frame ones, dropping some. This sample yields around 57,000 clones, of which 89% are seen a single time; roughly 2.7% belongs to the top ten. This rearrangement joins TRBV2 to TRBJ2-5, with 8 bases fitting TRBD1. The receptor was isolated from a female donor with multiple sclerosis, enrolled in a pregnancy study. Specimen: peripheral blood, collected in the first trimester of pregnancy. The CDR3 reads CASMDRAHQETQYF. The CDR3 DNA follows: TGTGCCAGCATGGACAGGGCTCACCAAGAGACCCAGTACTTC.